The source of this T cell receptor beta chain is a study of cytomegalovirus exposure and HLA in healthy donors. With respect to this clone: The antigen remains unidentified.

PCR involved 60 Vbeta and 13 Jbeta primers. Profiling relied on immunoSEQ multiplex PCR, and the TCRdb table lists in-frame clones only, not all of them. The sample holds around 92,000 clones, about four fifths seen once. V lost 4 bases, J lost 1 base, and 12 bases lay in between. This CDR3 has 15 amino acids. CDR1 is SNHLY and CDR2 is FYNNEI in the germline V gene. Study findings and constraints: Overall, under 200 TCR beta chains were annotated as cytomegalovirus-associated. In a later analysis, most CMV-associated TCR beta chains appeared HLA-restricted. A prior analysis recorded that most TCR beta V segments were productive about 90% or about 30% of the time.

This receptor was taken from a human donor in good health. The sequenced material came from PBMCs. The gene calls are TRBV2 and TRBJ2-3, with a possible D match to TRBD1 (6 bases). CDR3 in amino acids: CASSGSGQRTDTQYF. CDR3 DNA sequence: TGTGCCAGCAGTGGGAGCGGACAGCGCACAGATACGCAGTATTTT.